This is a list of T cell receptor beta chains from one sample in a study of OX40 agonist ivuxolimab in advanced cancers. Clones were read by immunoSEQ multiplex PCR, and TCRdb kept only the in-frame ones, dropping some. The repertoire holds about 84,000 clones, with more than 70% as singletons. The specimen was CD4+ or CD8+ T cells sorted from blood, collected in a trial of the OX40 agonist ivuxolimab. The receptors were gathered from an adult with an advanced solid tumor such as melanoma, head and neck, liver or kidney cancer. The CDR3 runs from the conserved cysteine through the conserved F or W. D genes are given only for firm matches. Expanded clones are given a class, and other clones once, few, many or no size at all.

D gene,clone size,J gene,V gene,CDR3 DNA,CDR3 protein
TRBD1,-,TRBJ1-2,TRBV6-1,TGTGCCAGCGCGACAGGGAACTATGGCTACACCTTC,CASATGNYGYTF
-,once,TRBJ1-6,TRBV30,TGTGCCTGGAGTGTGGGGGATAATTCACCCCTCCACTTT,CAWSVGDNSPLHF
-,once,TRBJ1-2,TRBV27,TGTGCCAGCAGACCCAAATGGCAGACCAACTATGGCTACACCTTC,CASRPKWQTNYGYTF
TRBD1,-,TRBJ2-7,TRBV7-6,TGTGCCAGCAGCCGCGGGACAGGGGGCGCGGTATACGAGCAGTACTTC,CASSRGTGGAVYEQYF
-,-,TRBJ2-1,TRBV10-3,TGTGCCATCAGTTTCGGTACCGCTGACGAGCAGTTCTTC,CAISFGTADEQFF
TRBD2,-,TRBJ2-1,TRBV11-3,TGTGCCAGCAGCTTAGCTAGCGGATCCTACAATGAGCAGTTCTTC,CASSLASGSYNEQFF
-,-,TRBJ1-5,TRBV5-4,TGTGCCAGCAGCTTGGACCCAAGGGTGGGACAGCCCCAGCATTTT,CASSLDPRVGQPQHF
TRBD2,-,TRBJ2-7,TRBV7-6,TGTGCCAGCGGGACTAGCGGGAGTTCCTACGAGCAGTACTTC,CASGTSGSSYEQYF
-,-,TRBJ1-2,TRBV5-4,TGTGCCAGCAGGGCTGGGGGACTTAACTATGGCTACACCTTC,CASRAGGLNYGYTF
TRBD2,-,TRBJ2-3,TRBV5-1,TGCGCCAGCAGCCCGACGAGAGCGGGGAGCACAGATACGCAGTATTTT,CASSPTRAGSTDTQYF
-,-,TRBJ1-3,TRBV28,TGTGCCAGCTCTAGAAACACCATATATTTT,CASSRNTIYF
TRBD1,-,TRBJ1-6,TRBV9,TGTGCCAGCAAAAGGGACAGCGAGTATAATTCACCCCTCCACTTT,CASKRDSEYNSPLHF
-,-,TRBJ2-3,TRBV18,TGTGCCAGCTCACCGGGCGGGCCCACAGATACGCAGTATTTT,CASSPGGPTDTQYF